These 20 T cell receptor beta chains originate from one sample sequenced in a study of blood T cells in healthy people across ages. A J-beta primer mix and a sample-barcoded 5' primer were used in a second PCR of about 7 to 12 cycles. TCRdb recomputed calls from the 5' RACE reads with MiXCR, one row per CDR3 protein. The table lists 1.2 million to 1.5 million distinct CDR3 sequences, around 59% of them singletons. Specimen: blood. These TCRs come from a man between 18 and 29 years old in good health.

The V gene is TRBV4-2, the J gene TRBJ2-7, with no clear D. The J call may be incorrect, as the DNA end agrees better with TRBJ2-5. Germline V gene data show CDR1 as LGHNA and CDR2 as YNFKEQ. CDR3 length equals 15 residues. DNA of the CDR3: TGTGCCAGCAGCCAAGATGGCAGGTTACGGGAGACCCAGTACTTC. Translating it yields CASSQDGRLRETQYF.

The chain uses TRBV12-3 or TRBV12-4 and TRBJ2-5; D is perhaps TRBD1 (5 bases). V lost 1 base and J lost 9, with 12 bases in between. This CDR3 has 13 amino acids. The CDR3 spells CASSLGTLKAQYF. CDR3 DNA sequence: TGTGCCAGCAGTTTAGGGACACTCAAGGCCCAGTACTTC.

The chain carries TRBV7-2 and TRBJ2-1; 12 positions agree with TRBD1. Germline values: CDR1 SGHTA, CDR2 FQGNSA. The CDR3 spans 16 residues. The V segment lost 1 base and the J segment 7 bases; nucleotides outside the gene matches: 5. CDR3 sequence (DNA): TGTGCCAGCAGCTTAGGGGGACAGGGGGCACGGAATGAGCAGTTCTTC. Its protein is CASSLGGQGARNEQFF.

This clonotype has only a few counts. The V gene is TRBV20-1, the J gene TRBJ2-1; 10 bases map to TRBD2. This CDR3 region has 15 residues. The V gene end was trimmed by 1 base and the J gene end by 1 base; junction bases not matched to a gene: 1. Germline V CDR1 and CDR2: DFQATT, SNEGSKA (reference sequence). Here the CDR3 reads CSARVAGGSYNEQFF. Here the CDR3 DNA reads TGCAGTGCTAGAGTAGCGGGAGGATCCTACAATGAGCAGTTCTTC.

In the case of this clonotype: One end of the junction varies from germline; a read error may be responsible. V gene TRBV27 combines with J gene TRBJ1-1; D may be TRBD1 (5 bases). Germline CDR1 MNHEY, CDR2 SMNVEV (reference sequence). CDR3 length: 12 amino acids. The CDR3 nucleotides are TGCGCCAGCAGTTTACAGGACGGCGAAGCTTTCTTT. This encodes CASSLQDGEAFF.

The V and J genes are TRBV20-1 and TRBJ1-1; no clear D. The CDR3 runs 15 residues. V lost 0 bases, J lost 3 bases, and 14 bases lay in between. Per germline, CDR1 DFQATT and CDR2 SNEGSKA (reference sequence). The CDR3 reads CSARDQRGFDTEAFF. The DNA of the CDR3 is TGCAGTGCTAGAGATCAGCGGGGTTTTGACACTGAAGCTTTCTTT.

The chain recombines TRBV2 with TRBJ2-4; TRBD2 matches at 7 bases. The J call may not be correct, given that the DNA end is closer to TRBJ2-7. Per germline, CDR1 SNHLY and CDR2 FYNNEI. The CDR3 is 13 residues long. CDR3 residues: CASRAGTTYEQYF. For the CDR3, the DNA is TGTGCCAGCAGAGCCGGGACTACCTACGAGCAGTACTTC.

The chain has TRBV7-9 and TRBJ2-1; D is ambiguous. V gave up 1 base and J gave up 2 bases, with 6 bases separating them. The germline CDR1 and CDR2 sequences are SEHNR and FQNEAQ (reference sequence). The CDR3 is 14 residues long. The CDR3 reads CASSLDPAYNEQFF. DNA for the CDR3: TGTGCCAGCAGCTTAGATCCAGCCTACAATGAGCAGTTCTTC.

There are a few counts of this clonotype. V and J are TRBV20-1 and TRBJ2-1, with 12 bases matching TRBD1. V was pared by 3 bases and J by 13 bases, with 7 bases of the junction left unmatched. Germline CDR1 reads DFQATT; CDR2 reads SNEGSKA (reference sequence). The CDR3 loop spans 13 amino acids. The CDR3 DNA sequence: TGCAGTGCTAGCCGGGGACAGGGGGCGGTACAGTTCTTC. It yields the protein CSASRGQGAVQFF.

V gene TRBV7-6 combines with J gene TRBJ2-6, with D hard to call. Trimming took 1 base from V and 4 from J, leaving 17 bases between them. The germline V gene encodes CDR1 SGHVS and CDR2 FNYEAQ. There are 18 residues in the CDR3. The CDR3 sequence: CASSLDVAQASGANVLTF. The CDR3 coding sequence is TGTGCCAGCAGCTTAGACGTCGCCCAAGCCTCCGGGGCCAACGTCCTGACTTTC.

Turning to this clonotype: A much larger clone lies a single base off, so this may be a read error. The CDR3 DNA is TGTGCCAGCAGCCGGACAGGGATTCAGCCCCAGCATTTT. Amino acids: CASSRTGIQPQHF. The gene calls are TRBV7-8 and TRBJ1-5, with 8 bases identical to TRBD1. V lost 5 bases, J lost 6 bases, and 3 bases stayed unmatched. Germline CDR1 reads SGHVS; CDR2 reads FQNEAQ. This CDR3 has 13 residues.

Written as DNA, the CDR3 is TGTGCCAGCAGTTTATCTAGCGTGGGCGGGGAGCTGTTTTTT. It yields the protein CASSLSSVGGELFF. The chain is built from TRBV27 and TRBJ2-2; a possible D gene is TRBD2 (5 bases). Germline V CDR1 and CDR2: MNHEY, SMNVEV (reference sequence). This CDR3 has 14 amino acids. V shed 0 bases and J shed 7 bases, with 9 bases lying between them.

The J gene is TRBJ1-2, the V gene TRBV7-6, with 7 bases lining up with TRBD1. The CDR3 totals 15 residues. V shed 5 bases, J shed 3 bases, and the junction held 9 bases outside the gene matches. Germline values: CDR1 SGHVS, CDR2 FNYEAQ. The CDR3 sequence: CASSPLGDSHYGYTF. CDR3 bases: TGTGCCAGCAGCCCGCTGGGGGACAGCCACTATGGCTACACCTTC.

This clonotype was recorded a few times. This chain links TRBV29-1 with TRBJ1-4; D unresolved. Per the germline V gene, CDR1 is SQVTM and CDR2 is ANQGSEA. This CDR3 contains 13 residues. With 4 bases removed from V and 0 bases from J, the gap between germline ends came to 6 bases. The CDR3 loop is CSVAGATNEKLFF. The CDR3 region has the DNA TGCAGCGTTGCCGGGGCAACTAATGAAAAACTGTTTTTT.

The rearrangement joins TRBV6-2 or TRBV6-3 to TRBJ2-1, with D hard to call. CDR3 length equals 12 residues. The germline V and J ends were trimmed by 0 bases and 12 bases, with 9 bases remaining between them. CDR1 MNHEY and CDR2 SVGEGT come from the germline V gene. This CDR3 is CASSYSRVGQFF. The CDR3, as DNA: TGTGCCAGCAGTTACTCCCGAGTAGGGCAGTTCTTC.

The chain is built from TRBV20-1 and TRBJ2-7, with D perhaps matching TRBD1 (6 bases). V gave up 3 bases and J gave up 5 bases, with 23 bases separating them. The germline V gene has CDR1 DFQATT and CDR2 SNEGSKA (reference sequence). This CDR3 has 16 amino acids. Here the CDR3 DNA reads TGCAGTGCTAGCCGAAACCCCGGGACAAGGTCCCACGAGCAGTACTTC. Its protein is CSASRNPGTRSHEQYF.

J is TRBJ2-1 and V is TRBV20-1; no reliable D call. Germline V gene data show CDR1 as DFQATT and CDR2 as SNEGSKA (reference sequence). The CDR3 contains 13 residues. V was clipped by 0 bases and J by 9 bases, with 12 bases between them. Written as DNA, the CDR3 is TGCAGTGCTAGAGAATCCGGTTTGGGTGAGCAGTTCTTC. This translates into CSARESGLGEQFF.

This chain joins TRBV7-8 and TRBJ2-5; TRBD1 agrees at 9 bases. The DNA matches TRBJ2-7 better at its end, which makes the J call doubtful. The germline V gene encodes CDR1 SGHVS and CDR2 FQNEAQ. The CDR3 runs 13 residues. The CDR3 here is CASRSTGGAEQYF. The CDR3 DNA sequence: TGTGCCAGCAGATCCACAGGGGGCGCCGAGCAGTACTTC.

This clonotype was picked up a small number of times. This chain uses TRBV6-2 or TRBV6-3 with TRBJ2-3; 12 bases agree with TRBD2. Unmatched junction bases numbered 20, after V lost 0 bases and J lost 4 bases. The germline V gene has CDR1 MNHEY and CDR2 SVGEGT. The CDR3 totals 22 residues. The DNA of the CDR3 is TGTGCCAGCAGTTACTCGATACGGCTTCTAGCGGGGGGGCAGGATATTCCAGATACGCAGTATTTT. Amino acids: CASSYSIRLLAGGQDIPDTQYF.

This CDR3 reads CSASGTGSYEQYF. CDR3 in DNA: TGCAGCGCCTCCGGGACAGGGAGTTACGAGCAGTACTTC. This sequence joins TRBV29-1 and TRBJ2-4; 9 positions match TRBD1. The J call may be wrong; the DNA end is better matched by TRBJ2-7. Germline assignment: CDR1 SQVTM and CDR2 ANQGSEA. The CDR3 loop spans 13 amino acids.